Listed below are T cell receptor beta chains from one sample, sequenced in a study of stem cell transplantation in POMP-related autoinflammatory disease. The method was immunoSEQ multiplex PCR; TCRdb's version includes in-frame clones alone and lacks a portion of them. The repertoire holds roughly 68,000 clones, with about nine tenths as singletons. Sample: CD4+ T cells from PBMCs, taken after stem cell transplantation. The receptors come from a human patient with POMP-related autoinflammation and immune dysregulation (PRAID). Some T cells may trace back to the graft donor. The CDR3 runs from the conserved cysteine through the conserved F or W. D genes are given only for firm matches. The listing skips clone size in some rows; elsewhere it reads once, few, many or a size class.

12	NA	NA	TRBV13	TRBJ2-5	TGTGCCAGCAGACGGACCGGAGTTGCCCAGTACTTC	CASRRTGVAQYF
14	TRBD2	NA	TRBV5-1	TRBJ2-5	TGCGCCAGCAGCTGGGGACTAGCGGCAGAGACCCAGTACTTC	CASSWGLAAETQYF
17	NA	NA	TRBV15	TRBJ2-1	TGTGCCACCAGCAGAGGGGCTTCGATGGGGGCCTACAATGAGCAGTTCTTC	CATSRGASMGAYNEQFF
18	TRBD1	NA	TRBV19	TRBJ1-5	TGTGCCAGTACCTCGACAGGACAGGGGCCGGCGGACAATCAGCCCCAGCATTTT	CASTSTGQGPADNQPQHF
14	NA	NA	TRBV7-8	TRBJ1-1	TGTGCCAGCAGCTTAGTCTCGAGGGCCACTGAAGCTTTCTTT	CASSLVSRATEAFF
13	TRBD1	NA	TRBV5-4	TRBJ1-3	TGTGCCAGCAGCGCGGGACAGGGGCACACCATATATTTT	CASSAGQGHTIYF
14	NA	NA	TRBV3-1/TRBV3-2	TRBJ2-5	TGTGCCAGCAGCGAACGAAGGGCGGGAGAGACCCAGTACTTC	CASSERRAGETQYF
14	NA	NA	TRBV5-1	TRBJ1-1	TGCGCCAGCAGCTTGAGGCTAACGGGCGCTGAAGCTTTCTTT	CASSLRLTGAEAFF
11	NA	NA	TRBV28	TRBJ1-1	TGTGCCAGCAGTTTGGGCACTGAAGCTTTCTTT	CASSLGTEAFF
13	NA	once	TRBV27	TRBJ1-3	TGTGCCAGCAGTTTTTCGGGAGGAAACACCATATATTTT	CASSFSGGNTIYF
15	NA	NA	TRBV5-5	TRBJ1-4	TGTGCCAGCAGCCCCCCGGGGGGCGCAGGTGAAAAACTGTTTTTT	CASSPPGGAGEKLFF
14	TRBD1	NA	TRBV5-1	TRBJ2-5	TGCGCCAGCAGCGGGAACCGGGACAGAGAGACCCAGTACTTC	CASSGNRDRETQYF
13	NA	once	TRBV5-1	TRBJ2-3	TGCGCCAGCAGCCTAGAGAGCACAGATACGCAGTATTTT	CASSLESTDTQYF
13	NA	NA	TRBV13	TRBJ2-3	TGTGCCAGCAGCTCACCATACACAGATACGCAGTATTTT	CASSSPYTDTQYF
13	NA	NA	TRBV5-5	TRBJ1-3	TGTGCCAGTTCGGAGGGCCAAGGAAACACCATATATTTT	CASSEGQGNTIYF
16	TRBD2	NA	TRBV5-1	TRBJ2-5	TGCGCCAGCAGCTTGGGACTAGCGGGGTCCGCGGAGACCCAGTACTTC	CASSLGLAGSAETQYF
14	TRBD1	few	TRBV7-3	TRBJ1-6	TGTGCCAGCAGCTCAGGACAGGGTCGGTCACCCCTCCACTTT	CASSSGQGRSPLHF
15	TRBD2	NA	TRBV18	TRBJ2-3	TGTGCCAGCGCCTTAGCGGGAGGTGTTACAGATACGCAGTATTTT	CASALAGGVTDTQYF
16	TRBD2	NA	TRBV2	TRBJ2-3	TGTGCCAGCACCCTAATGGCGGGAGCAAACACAGATACGCAGTATTTT	CASTLMAGANTDTQYF
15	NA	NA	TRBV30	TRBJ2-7	TGTGCCTGGAGTTACCGACCCAAAATACTAGGCGAGCAGTACTTC	CAWSYRPKILGEQYF
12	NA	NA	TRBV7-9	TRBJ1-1	TGTGCCAGCAGCTTAGAAGGCGGAGAAGCTTTCTTT	CASSLEGGEAFF
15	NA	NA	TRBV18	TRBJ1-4	TGTGCCAGCTCACCATTGCAGGTGCAATCGGAAAAACTGTTTTTT	CASSPLQVQSEKLFF
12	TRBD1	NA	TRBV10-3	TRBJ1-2	TGTGCCACCTGGACAGGGGGTGATGGCTACACCTTC	CATWTGGDGYTF
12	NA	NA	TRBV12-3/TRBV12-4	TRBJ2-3	TGTGCCAGCAGTTTAGACACAGATACGCAGTATTTT	CASSLDTDTQYF
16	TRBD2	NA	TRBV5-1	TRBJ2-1	TGCGCCAGCAGCTTCGGGACTAGCGGGAGGGGCAATGAGCAGTTCTTC	CASSFGTSGRGNEQFF
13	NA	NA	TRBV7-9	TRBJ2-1	TGTGCCAGCAGCGCTTCAGGAGGAAATGAGCAGTTCTTC	CASSASGGNEQFF
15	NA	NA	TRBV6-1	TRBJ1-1	TGTGCCAGCAGTGAAGTCGGTTCTGGCTACACTGAAGCTTTCTTT	CASSEVGSGYTEAFF